This TCR beta chain came from a study of regulatory T cells in long-lasting Graves disease (dated by TCRdb to about 2021). About the full investigation: To count as having persistent Graves' disease, a patient had to have received antithyroid drug treatment for over 5 years with TSH receptor autoantibodies remaining persistently positive. Persistent Graves' disease patients were compared with newly diagnosed Graves' disease patients by peripheral blood TCR sequencing and RNA sequencing. The study took place in China and was registered as a clinical trial. A total of roughly 33 samples were covered by TCR sequencing, comprising some 13 persistent and roughly 20 newly diagnosed Graves' disease patients. In the clinical cohort, patients with persistent Graves' disease had used antithyroid drugs for an average of around 10 years.

About this clonotype itself: Its antigen specificity is not known. Base qualities are not at hand, and no much larger clone is one base apart.

The sample's time point, from its label and the paper: persistent/refractory GD, antithyroid drugs over 5 years with positive TRAb. For both TCR sequencing and RNA sequencing, RNA was extracted from PBMCs using TRIzol. Graves' disease was diagnosed according to American Thyroid Association guidelines. Recruitment of patients was carried out at an endocrinology department in Xi'an, China. Each patient gave approximately 10 milliliters of peripheral blood, collected in an EDTA anticoagulant tube. PBMCs were isolated by Ficoll Paque Plus density gradient separation without further T cell sorting. An Agilent 2100 Bioanalyzer and agarose gel were used to check RNA quality, while a NanoDrop 2000 measured RNA concentration. The library was obtained by multiplex PCR. The listed sequencing device is Illumina HiSeq 4000. CDR3 regions were amplified by Arm-PCR with iRepertoire HTBI primers to construct TCR beta libraries. Before sequencing, the PCR products underwent gel purification. On the study's bioinformatics: Gene usage analysis of CDR3 amino acid clonotypes relied on the 62 TRBV and about 15 TRBJ segments identified across samples. COPE and FqMerger were used to merge the filtered high-quality paired reads into contigs. BLAST was used to align contigs to IMGT TRBV, TRBD and TRBJ reference genes, and CDR3 was defined according to IMGT. Any clonotype with a frequency above 0.1% was counted as a highly expanded clone. Shannon entropy was used to measure repertoire diversity, and the Gini coefficient was used to measure V-J evenness. A clonotype was considered public if more than one individual shared it. TCRdb trimmed public reads at Q25 via fastp, called clones via MiXCR and kept in-frame beta chains. Under each unique CDR3 protein, matching rows form one entry showing the most common genes and DNA. The V and J calls follow TCRdb's processing rather than the paper's. This sample comprises 400,000 to 500,000 distinct CDR3 sequences, 20% to 25% of them detected only once. The ten largest make up 13% to 15% of the sample.

General conclusions and limits of the study: Persistent Graves' disease patients showed lower TCR Shannon entropy and fewer highly expanded clones than newly diagnosed patients, suggesting clonal expansion. The authors noted that the small sample size was a limitation that may lower accuracy. Because the primary lesion, thyroid tissue, could not be accessed, the study looked at peripheral blood alone. A larger number of public clonotypes was shared among persistent patients (over 2,500) than among newly diagnosed patients (about 990). Sequencing and analysis were restricted to the TCR beta chain.

The material sequenced was peripheral blood mononuclear cells (PBMCs), taken when the disease was refractory, from a patient treated with antithyroid drugs. The TCR originated in a female donor with Graves disease.

The CDR3 corresponds to CASRQGGQETQYF. The sequenced DNA is TGTGCCAGTCGACAGGGAGGGCAAGAGACCCAGTACTTC. The chain links TRBV28 with TRBJ2-5, with the D call perhaps TRBD1 or TRBD2, each one matching 7 bases. CDR1 MDHEN and CDR2 SYDVKM are derived from the germline V gene. The junction carries 13 bases between V and J, which are trimmed by 9 bases and 2 bases respectively. The CDR3 measures 13 amino acids from cysteine to phenylalanine. The sequence is cut down to CDR3 DNA, 39 bases in frame from base 1.